What follows are 22 T cell receptor beta chains derived from one specimen sequenced in a study of PD-L1 blockade in urothelial cancer. Profiled with immunoSEQ multiplex PCR; TCRdb holds only in-frame clones, not every one. The sample yields 35,000 to 45,000 clones, 75% to 95% seen once. Sequenced here: PBMCs, sampled around atezolizumab (anti-PD-L1) treatment. These receptors all come from a man between 65 and 79 years old with urothelial cancer.

The chain joins TRBV18 to TRBJ2-1, with TRBD1 as a possible D gene (6 bases). CDR3 length: 15 residues. The germline CDR1 and CDR2 sequences are KGHSH and LQKENI. Trimming removed 1 base at V and 9 bases at J, with 16 bases between. The CDR3 region is CASSPLRGGEGEQFF. The CDR3 DNA follows: TGTGCCAGCTCACCACTGAGAGGGGGAGAGGGTGAGCAGTTCTTC.

The chain employs TRBV10-2 and TRBJ2-7; TRBD2 might be the D (5 bases). Germline loops: CDR1 WSHSY, CDR2 SAAADI. The ends were cut back, 5 bases at V and 4 bases at J, with 18 bases in the middle. The CDR3 runs 15 residues. CDR3 DNA: TGCGCCAGCAGTCTCCCCTCGGGCAGGAGGTACGAGCAGTACTTC. This translates into CASSLPSGRRYEQYF.

The rearrangement uses TRBV11-2 and TRBJ2-1; TRBD2 matches at 10 bases. The CDR3 runs 16 residues. The junction had 7 bases not matched to a gene; V was cut back by 6 bases and J by 2 bases. Germline lookup yields CDR1 SGHAT and CDR2 FQNNGV. In DNA, the CDR3 is TGTGCCAGCAGGACCTTAGCGGGAGGAACCTACAATGAGCAGTTCTTC. Its protein product is CASRTLAGGTYNEQFF.

The V and J genes are TRBV5-4 and TRBJ2-7, with TRBD1 matching over 7 bases. This CDR3 is 15 amino acids long. The junction had 7 bases not matched to a gene; V was cut back by 3 bases and J by 1 base. Germline lookup yields CDR1 SGHNT and CDR2 YYREEE (reference sequence). This CDR3 reads CASSSKTQGSYEQYF. The CDR3 bases are TGTGCCAGCAGCTCCAAAACACAGGGGTCCTACGAGCAGTACTTC.

The rearrangement joins TRBV11-3 to TRBJ2-1; 16 positions match TRBD2. The junction had 12 bases not matched to a gene; V was cut back by 5 bases and J by 8 bases. The CDR3 is made up of 18 amino acids. Per germline, CDR1 SGHNT and CDR2 YENEEA. CDR3 in DNA: TGTGCCAGCAGCAGACCGGGACTAGCGGGAGGGCAAGTCGATGAGCAGTTCTTC. This translates into CASSRPGLAGGQVDEQFF.

This clone was observed a few times. This rearrangement joins TRBV10-1 to TRBJ2-7; 13 bases are shared with TRBD2. Unmatched junction bases numbered 1, after V lost 5 bases and J lost 3 bases. CDR1 and CDR2 from the germline V gene are WNHNN and SYGVQD (reference sequence). This CDR3 contains 14 residues. CDR3 sequence (DNA): TGCGCCAGCAGTCGGACTAGCGGGAGCTACGAGCAGTACTTC. This gives the protein CASSRTSGSYEQYF.

The rearrangement joins TRBV18 to TRBJ2-7, with 13 bases matching TRBD2. The CDR3 totals 16 residues. Unmatched junction bases numbered 9, after V lost 5 bases and J lost 5 bases. The germline CDR1 and CDR2 sequences are KGHSH and LQKENI. CDR3 DNA: TGTGCCAGCTCAAGGACTAGCGGGAGTCTAGTTGACGAGCAGTACTTC. It translates to CASSRTSGSLVDEQYF.

The genes are TRBV28 and TRBJ1-3; maybe TRBD1 (5 bases). This CDR3 contains 12 residues. V was cut by 6 bases and J by 3 bases, with 6 bases left in between. Germline assignment: CDR1 MDHEN and CDR2 SYDVKM. CDR3 nucleotide sequence: TGTGCCAGCAGGACAGATGGAAACACCATATATTTT. It is translated as CASRTDGNTIYF.

The chain carries TRBV5-5 and TRBJ1-2; D is perhaps TRBD1 (6 bases). CDR1 is SGHKS and CDR2 is YYEKEE in the germline V gene (reference sequence). Trimming took off 4 bases at V and 7 bases at J, with 17 bases between the two ends. The CDR3 sequence is 14 residues long. CDR3 sequence (DNA): TGTGCCAGCAGCCAAAGCCGGGACATTGCTGGCTACACCTTC. Its translation: CASSQSRDIAGYTF.

Only one count was recorded for this clone. V and J are TRBV5-1 and TRBJ2-3; TRBD2 matches at 8 bases. V shed 0 bases and J 4 bases; nucleotides not matched to a gene: 7. The CDR3 has 16 residues. Germline loops: CDR1 SGHRS, CDR2 YFSETQ. The CDR3 loop is CASSLAGTRGSDTQYF. CDR3 bases: TGCGCCAGCAGCTTGGCCGGGACTAGGGGGTCAGATACGCAGTATTTT.

The chain links TRBV6-4 to TRBJ2-3; 9 nucleotides line up with TRBD2. The V and J ends lost 6 bases and 1 base, in that order; junction bases with no gene match: 2. The CDR3 runs to 14 residues. Germline loops: CDR1 MRHNA, CDR2 SNTAGT. The DNA of the CDR3 is TGTGCCAGCAGCAGGACTAGCGGCACAGATACGCAGTATTTT. Protein: CASSRTSGTDTQYF.

The genes are TRBV6-1 and TRBJ2-1, with 10 bases fitting TRBD2. V gave up 5 bases and J gave up 15 bases; unmatched junction bases: 10. Per the germline V gene, CDR1 is MNHNS and CDR2 is SASEGT. The length of the CDR3 is 13 residues. The CDR3 protein is CASSFLAGEGRFF. The CDR3 nucleotides are TGTGCCAGCAGTTTTCTAGCGGGAGAGGGAAGGTTCTTC.

J is TRBJ1-4 and V is TRBV4-1; TRBD1 aligns across 7 bases. With V trimmed by 4 bases and J by 11 bases, 10 bases remained unmatched. The germline V gene has CDR1 MGHRA and CDR2 YSYEKL. The CDR3 is 14 residues long. The CDR3 nucleotides are TGCGCCAGCAGCCCACCAACAGGGGCCTTTAAACTGTTTTTT. Its translation is CASSPPTGAFKLFF.

This clone was counted a single time. The chain couples TRBV19 to TRBJ1-2, with a possible D match to TRBD1 (5 bases). CDR3 length: 15 amino acids. Trimming pared 6 bases from V and 3 bases from J, leaving 17 bases between. CDR1 is LNHDA, CDR2 SQIVND, per germline (reference sequence). The CDR3 coding sequence is TGTGCCAGTAGCAGGTACCAGGGTCCGGACTATGGCTACACCTTC. Translating gives CASSRYQGPDYGYTF. Full variable domain (rest looked up from reference TRBV19 and TRBJ1-2): DGGITQSPKYLFRKEGQNVTLSCEQNLNHDAMYWYRQDPGQGLRLIYYSQIVNDFQKGDIAEGYSVSREKKESFPLTVTSAQKNPTAFYLCASSRYQGPDYGYTFGSGTRLTVV.

CDR3 region: CASTFGTANTEAFF. The CDR3 nucleotides read TGCGCCAGCACGTTCGGGACAGCAAACACTGAAGCTTTCTTT. The chain has TRBV5-1 and TRBJ1-1, with 7 positions matching TRBD1. Losses at the gene ends were 6 bases for V and 2 bases for J; bases not matched to a gene: 7. CDR1 SGHRS and CDR2 YFSETQ come from the germline V gene. The CDR3 covers 14 residues.

The chain joins TRBV30 to TRBJ1-1; D not resolved. V was shortened by 1 base and J by 1 base, with 16 bases between the two germline ends. This CDR3 has 16 amino acids. The germline V gene has CDR1 GTSNPN and CDR2 SVGIG (reference sequence). CDR3 coding DNA: TGTGCCTGGAGTGCCAGAGGGAAGAGGGCGAACACTGAAGCTTTCTTT. Its translation: CAWSARGKRANTEAFF. Full variable domain (remainder filled in from reference TRBV30 and TRBJ1-1): SQTIHQWPATLVQPVGSPLSLECTVEGTSNPNLYWYRQAAGRGLQLLFYSVGIGQISSEVPQNLSASRPQDRQFILSSKKLLLSDSGFYLCAWSARGKRANTEAFFGQGTRLTVV.

The chain links TRBV25-1 to TRBJ1-5; D not resolved. Germline V lookup: CDR1 MGHDK, CDR2 SYGVNS. Trimming took off 11 bases at V and 10 bases at J, with 21 bases between the two ends. The CDR3 covers 13 residues. CDR3 loop: CAPPEVMVSPQHF. The CDR3 bases are TGTGCCCCCCCAGAGGTAATGGTAAGTCCCCAGCATTTT. Variable domain in full (rest from reference TRBV25-1 and TRBJ1-5): EADIYQTPRYLVIGTGKKITLECSQTMGHDKMYWYQQDPGMELHLIHYSYGVNSTEKGDLSSESTVSRIRTEHFPLTLESARPSHTSQYLCAPPEVMVSPQHFGDGTRLSIL.

The chain employs TRBV6-4 and TRBJ2-7; D gene ambiguous. V gave up 4 bases and J gave up 6 bases, with 7 bases separating them. The CDR3 totals 11 residues. Germline V lookup: CDR1 MRHNA, CDR2 SNTAGT. CDR3 sequence: CASSVHSEQYF. As DNA, the CDR3 is TGTGCCAGCAGTGTCCATAGCGAGCAGTACTTC.

The chain couples TRBV6-1 to TRBJ2-7; 9 bases agree with TRBD1. This CDR3 has 13 amino acids. V was pared by 6 bases and J by 6 bases, with 6 bases of the junction left unmatched. The germline V gene encodes CDR1 MNHNS and CDR2 SASEGT. The CDR3 here is CASRPGQGPEQYF. CDR3 nucleotides: TGTGCCAGCAGGCCGGGACAGGGTCCCGAGCAGTACTTC.

V usage is TRBV2 and J usage is TRBJ1-1; no reliable D call. CDR3 length equals 13 residues. From germline, CDR1 is SNHLY and CDR2 FYNNEI. V dropped 4 bases and J dropped 0 bases, with 6 bases sitting between them. CDR3 DNA sequence: TGTGCCAGCAGTGTGGAGATGAACACTGAAGCTTTCTTT. Encoded protein: CASSVEMNTEAFF.

The chain combines TRBV5-1 with TRBJ2-2; 8 bases fit TRBD1. The V segment lost 4 bases and the J segment 7 bases; nucleotides outside the gene matches: 12. Germline lookup yields CDR1 SGHRS and CDR2 YFSETQ. The CDR3 runs to 16 residues. The CDR3: CASSAADRDYGGELFF. The CDR3 coding sequence is TGCGCCAGCAGCGCCGCGGACAGGGATTATGGCGGGGAGCTGTTTTTT. The full variable domain, with the rest looked up from reference TRBV5-1 and TRBJ2-2, is KAGVTQTPRYLIKTRGQQVTLSCSPISGHRSVSWYQQTPGQGLQFLFEYFSETQRNKGNFPGRFSGRQFSNSRSEMNVSTLELGDSALYLCASSAADRDYGGELFFGEGSRLTVL.

The V and J genes are TRBV30 and TRBJ1-1; D may be TRBD1 (5 bases). The ends were cut back, 1 base at V and 2 bases at J, with 17 bases in the middle. The CDR3 runs 16 residues. Germline lookup yields CDR1 GTSNPN and CDR2 SVGIG (reference sequence). DNA for the CDR3: TGTGCCTGGAGTGGGGGCCCTACAGGACAAAACACTGAAGCTTTCTTT. As protein: CAWSGGPTGQNTEAFF.